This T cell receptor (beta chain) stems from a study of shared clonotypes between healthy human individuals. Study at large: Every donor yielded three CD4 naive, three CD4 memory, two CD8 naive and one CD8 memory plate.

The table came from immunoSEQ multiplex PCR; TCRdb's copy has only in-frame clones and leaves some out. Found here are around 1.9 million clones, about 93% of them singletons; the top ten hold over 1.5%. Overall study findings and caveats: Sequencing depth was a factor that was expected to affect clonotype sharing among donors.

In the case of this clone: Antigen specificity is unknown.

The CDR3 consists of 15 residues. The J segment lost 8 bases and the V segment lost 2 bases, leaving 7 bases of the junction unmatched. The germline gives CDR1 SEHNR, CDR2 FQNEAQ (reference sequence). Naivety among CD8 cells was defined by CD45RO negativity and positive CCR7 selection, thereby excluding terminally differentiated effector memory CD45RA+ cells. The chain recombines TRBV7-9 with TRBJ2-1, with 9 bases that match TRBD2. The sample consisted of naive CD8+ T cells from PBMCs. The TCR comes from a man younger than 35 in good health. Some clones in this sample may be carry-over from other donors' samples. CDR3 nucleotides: TGTGCCAGCAGCTTAAAGTGGCGGGAGGGGGATGAGCAGTTCTTC. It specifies CASSLKWREGDEQFF.